Listed below are T cell receptor beta chains from one sample, sequenced in a study of T cell responses to AZD1222 COVID-19 vaccine. Profiling relied on immunoSEQ multiplex PCR, and the TCRdb table lists in-frame clones only, not all of them. The sample holds about 150,000 clones; approximately 90% are singletons and the top ten take under 3.5%. The source material was peripheral blood, sampled 28 days after the second AZD1222 dose. All receptors derive from an adult who received the AZD1222 COVID-19 vaccine. Both conserved end residues are part of each CDR3. A D gene is named only where the DNA matches it firmly. Not every row has a clone size; where given, it reads once, few, many or a size class.

D: TRBD1
V: TRBV9
size: once
J: TRBJ1-1
CDR3: CASSVGQGRTEAFF
DNA: TGTGCCAGCAGCGTAGGACAGGGGAGAACTGAAGCTTTCTTT

D: TRBD2
V: TRBV6-2/TRBV6-3
size: NA
J: TRBJ2-1
CDR3: CASSPGTSGRGPANEQFF
DNA: TGTGCCAGCAGTCCAGGGACTAGCGGGAGGGGTCCGGCAAATGAGCAGTTCTTC

D: NA
V: TRBV19
size: NA
J: TRBJ2-3
CDR3: CASSQGAGSIPDTQYF
DNA: TGTGCCAGTAGTCAGGGCGCAGGGTCAATCCCAGATACGCAGTATTTT

D: TRBD1
V: TRBV7-9
size: NA
J: TRBJ1-1
CDR3: CASSLNRDRGSTEAFF
DNA: TGTGCCAGCAGCTTAAATCGGGACAGGGGTTCCACTGAAGCTTTCTTT

D: TRBD2
V: TRBV30
size: NA
J: TRBJ2-3
CDR3: CAWRDGGRADTQYF
DNA: TGTGCCTGGCGCGACGGGGGGAGGGCAGATACGCAGTATTTT

D: TRBD1
V: TRBV2
size: NA
J: TRBJ1-2
CDR3: CASSPRTGTYGYTF
DNA: TGTGCCAGCAGTCCCCGGACAGGGACCTATGGCTACACCTTC

D: TRBD2
V: TRBV11-3
size: NA
J: TRBJ2-1
CDR3: CASSLDGWEGGPSNEQFF
DNA: TGTGCCAGCAGCTTAGATGGCTGGGAGGGAGGGCCTAGCAATGAGCAGTTCTTC

D: NA
V: TRBV9
size: NA
J: TRBJ1-1
CDR3: CASSVLTGEGFTEAFF
DNA: TGTGCCAGCAGCGTTCTGACAGGAGAAGGCTTCACTGAAGCTTTCTTT

D: TRBD1
V: TRBV5-1
size: NA
J: TRBJ1-6
CDR3: CASSEGQSSYNSPLHF
DNA: TGCGCCAGCAGCGAGGGACAGAGCTCCTATAATTCACCCCTCCACTTT

D: NA
V: TRBV9
size: NA
J: TRBJ1-3
CDR3: CASSPLRGAVDGNTIYF
DNA: TGTGCCAGCAGCCCCCTGCGGGGGGCGGTGGATGGAAACACCATATATTTT

D: TRBD1
V: TRBV2
size: NA
J: TRBJ1-6
CDR3: CASRTGNSPLHF
DNA: TGTGCCAGCAGGACAGGGAATTCACCCCTCCACTTT

D: NA
V: TRBV6-2/TRBV6-3
size: once
J: TRBJ1-4
CDR3: CASSYGPATNEKLFF
DNA: TGTGCCAGCAGTTACGGCCCTGCAACTAATGAAAAACTGTTTTTT

D: NA
V: TRBV5-4
size: NA
J: TRBJ1-1
CDR3: CASSLDTGEAFF
DNA: TGTGCCAGCAGCTTGGATACGGGGGAAGCTTTCTTT

D: NA
V: TRBV30
size: NA
J: TRBJ1-1
CDR3: CAWSWGTEAFF
DNA: TGTGCCTGGAGTTGGGGGACTGAAGCTTTCTTT

D: TRBD2
V: TRBV11-2
size: NA
J: TRBJ2-1
CDR3: CASSLAGLAQYNEQFF
DNA: TGTGCCAGCAGCTTAGCAGGACTAGCGCAGTACAATGAGCAGTTCTTC

D: TRBD2
V: TRBV28
size: NA
J: TRBJ2-4
CDR3: CASSSPPGLAGGIQYF
DNA: TGTGCCAGCAGTTCGCCTCCGGGACTAGCGGGAGGCATTCAGTACTTC

D: NA
V: TRBV9
size: NA
J: TRBJ1-1
CDR3: CASSVVSGMNTEAFF
DNA: TGTGCCAGCAGCGTAGTGTCGGGCATGAACACTGAAGCTTTCTTT

D: NA
V: TRBV28
size: NA
J: TRBJ1-5
CDR3: CASSRGLQPQHF
DNA: TGTGCCAGCAGCCGTGGTCTTCAGCCCCAGCATTTT

D: NA
V: TRBV18
size: NA
J: TRBJ1-1
CDR3: CASSPTPTVNTEAFF
DNA: TGTGCCAGCTCCCCCACGCCGACAGTGAACACTGAAGCTTTCTTT

D: NA
V: TRBV5-1
size: NA
J: TRBJ2-5
CDR3: CASSLMGAETQYF
DNA: TGCGCCAGCAGCTTGATGGGGGCAGAGACCCAGTACTTC